A single sample gave rise to the 8 T cell receptor beta chains below, sequenced in a study of CD8 T cells in ankylosing spondylitis. Study-wide findings and caveats: Several highly homologous variants made up a TCR beta motif, and this motif appeared characteristic of ankylosing spondylitis blood.

Their antigens are not known. TCRdb fed the 5' RACE reads into MiXCR, producing one record per CDR3 protein. In the table there are about 840,000 distinct CDR3 sequences, around 11% of which are singletons. The sequenced sample consisted of blood, either unsorted or a sorted T cell fraction (not recorded which). The source is a male donor with ankylosing spondylitis.

This chain links TRBV20-1 with TRBJ2-3; TRBD2 agrees at 9 bases. The CDR3 runs 16 residues. Germline V gives CDR1 DFQATT, CDR2 SNEGSKA (reference sequence). The V gene end was trimmed by 2 bases and the J gene end by 3 bases; junction bases not matched to a gene: 9. CDR3 DNA: TGCAGTGCTAGACCCGAGACTAGCGGAGTTACAGATACGCAGTATTTT. It encodes CSARPETSGVTDTQYF.

The chain links TRBV7-2 to TRBJ2-1; D is possibly TRBD2 (6 bases). The CDR3 is made up of 17 amino acids. CDR1 SGHTA and CDR2 FQGNSA come from the germline V gene. The V gene lost 5 bases and the J gene lost 2 bases, with 19 bases spanning the gap. CDR3: CASSVQVSRGAYNEQFF. DNA of the CDR3: TGTGCCAGCAGCGTCCAGGTGTCGCGGGGCGCCTACAATGAGCAGTTCTTC.

This clonotype was seen ten or more times. The genes are TRBV6-1 and TRBJ2-7; D gene ambiguous. The CDR3 is 15 amino acids. V lost 1 base, J lost 3 bases, and 13 bases lay in between. Looked up from germline, CDR1 is MNHNS and CDR2 is SASEGT. The CDR3 DNA reads TGTGCCAGCAGTGAAGGGGGAAATTCTTACTACGAGCAGTACTTC. Its protein is CASSEGGNSYYEQYF.

The V and J genes are TRBV10-3 and TRBJ2-2, with 10 bases aligning to TRBD2. The CDR3 covers 16 residues. V was clipped by 6 bases and J by 7 bases; unmatched bases: 11. Germline V CDR1 and CDR2: ENHRY, SYGVKD. Here the CDR3 DNA reads TGTGCCATCAGGCTTACGGGACTAGCGTGGGTCGGGGAGCTGTTTTTT. Residues: CAIRLTGLAWVGELFF.

This chain joins TRBV29-1 and TRBJ2-7; D is unresolved. Germline loops: CDR1 SQVTM, CDR2 ANQGSEA. The ends were cut back, 5 bases at V and 0 bases at J, with 14 bases in the middle. There are 14 residues in the CDR3. Here the CDR3 DNA reads TGCAGCGTTATGCAGGAAAGGAGCTCCTACGAGCAGTACTTC. It is translated as CSVMQERSSYEQYF.

This clonotype came up many times. The chain joins TRBV20-1 to TRBJ2-7; 8 bases map to TRBD2. CDR1 and CDR2 (germline): DFQATT, SNEGSKA (reference sequence). The V segment lost 6 bases and the J segment 3 bases; nucleotides outside the gene matches: 7. This CDR3 contains 13 residues. The DNA for the CDR3 is TGCAGTGCGTACCGCAGCGGGAGCTACGAGCAGTACTTC. It codes for CSAYRSGSYEQYF.

This clonotype was picked up many times. The genes are TRBV20-1 and TRBJ2-2; D gene unclear. This CDR3 spans 14 amino acids. Trimming shortened V by 3 bases and J by 2 bases, and 10 bases separated the two germline ends. CDR1 is DFQATT, CDR2 SNEGSKA, per germline (reference sequence). CDR3 DNA: TGCAGTGCTAGTCCACTAATTAACACCGGGGAGCTGTTTTTT. This encodes CSASPLINTGELFF.

This chain links TRBV7-9 with TRBJ1-1; D unclear. The CDR3 sequence is 17 residues long. V was cut by 0 bases and J by 0 bases, with 14 bases left in between. Germline V lookup: CDR1 SEHNR, CDR2 FQNEAQ (reference sequence). The CDR3 nucleotides are TGTGCCAGCAGCTTAGCGCCACATGCACGCATGAACACTGAAGCTTTCTTT. This sequence encodes CASSLAPHARMNTEAFF.